Below are 9 T cell receptor beta chains sequenced from a single sample in a study of cytomegalovirus exposure and HLA in healthy donors. The PCR made use of 60 Vbeta and 13 Jbeta primers. Clones were read by immunoSEQ multiplex PCR, and TCRdb kept only the in-frame ones, dropping some. In the table there are roughly 180,000 clones, around 80% of which are singletons. Material for sequencing was PBMCs. These receptors were obtained from a woman aged 55-70 years in good health and CMV-seropositive.

The V call is TRBV30, the J call TRBJ1-2, with D tentatively TRBD1 (5 bases). Germline V gene data show CDR1 as GTSNPN and CDR2 as SVGIG (reference sequence). The CDR3 spans 14 residues. The germline V and J ends were trimmed by 0 bases and 3 bases, with 11 bases remaining between them. The CDR3 loop reads CAWSVGGRDYGYTF. The CDR3 nucleotides read TGTGCCTGGAGTGTTGGGGGGAGAGACTATGGCTACACCTTC. Full variable domain (outside the CDR3, taken from reference TRBV30 and TRBJ1-2): SQTIHQWPATLVQPVGSPLSLECTVEGTSNPNLYWYRQAAGRGLQLLFYSVGIGQISSEVPQNLSASRPQDRQFILSSKKLLLSDSGFYLCAWSVGGRDYGYTFGSGTRLTVV.

The rearrangement links TRBV5-4 to TRBJ1-1; the match to TRBD1 covers 7 bases. There are 15 residues in the CDR3. Per germline, CDR1 SGHNT and CDR2 YYREEE (reference sequence). The trim removed 4 bases at V and 1 base at J, leaving 7 bases unmatched. The CDR3 spells CASSLQTGPNTEAFF. CDR3 DNA: TGTGCCAGCAGCCTACAGACAGGGCCGAACACTGAAGCTTTCTTT. Using reference TRBV5-4 and TRBJ1-1 for the parts outside the CDR3, the full variable domain is ETGVTQSPTHLIKTRGQQVTLRCSSQSGHNTVSWYQQALGQGPQFIFQYYREEENGRGNFPPRFSGLQFPNYSSELNVNALELDDSALYLCASSLQTGPNTEAFFGQGTRLTVV.

The rearrangement uses TRBV30 and TRBJ2-5; 12 nucleotides line up with TRBD2. Germline V gene lookup returns CDR1 GTSNPN and CDR2 SVGIG (reference sequence). This CDR3 has 14 residues. Germline trimming cut 4 bases from V and 6 bases from J; bases unmatched to any gene: 6. CDR3 amino acids: CAWTSGGAGKTQYF. The CDR3 nucleotides read TGTGCCTGGACTAGCGGGGGGGCGGGGAAGACCCAGTACTTC.

V gene TRBV7-2 combines with J gene TRBJ2-6; D is ambiguous. The CDR3 runs to 13 residues. Trimming removed 3 bases from V and 3 bases from J, with 3 bases in between. CDR1 SGHTA and CDR2 FQGNSA come from the germline V gene. The CDR3 sequence: CASSFHGANVLTF. CDR3 nucleotides: TGTGCCAGCAGCTTCCATGGGGCCAACGTCCTGACTTTC. Together with reference TRBV7-2 and TRBJ2-6, the CDR3 gives the full variable domain: GAGVSQSPSNKVTEKGKDVELRCDPISGHTALYWYRQSLGQGLEFLIYFQGNSAPDKSGLPSDRFSAERTGGSVSTLTIQRTQQEDSAVYLCASSFHGANVLTFGAGSRLTVL.

CDR3 region: CASSLRGGLRTSSPLHF. The CDR3 region has the DNA TGTGCCAGCAGTTTAAGGGGAGGCCTTCGGACCAGCTCACCCCTCCACTTT. V gene TRBV27 combines with J gene TRBJ1-6, with a possible D match to TRBD1 (5 bases). The V gene's germline CDR1 is MNHEY and CDR2 SMNVEV (reference sequence). This CDR3 is built from 17 residues. With 2 bases removed from V and 10 bases from J, the gap between germline ends came to 21 bases.

J is TRBJ2-2 and V is TRBV19; 9 nucleotides agree with TRBD2. The germline gives CDR1 LNHDA, CDR2 SQIVND (reference sequence). With V trimmed by 6 bases and J by 4 bases, 3 bases remained unmatched. This CDR3 is built from 14 residues. The CDR3 DNA is TGTGCCAGTAGAGCGGGAGGATCCACCGGGGAGCTGTTTTTT. Translation: CASRAGGSTGELFF.

The chain joins TRBV6-5 to TRBJ2-7; 8 positions match TRBD1. Germline CDR1 and CDR2: MNHEY and SVGAGI. V gave up 5 bases and J gave up 7 bases; unmatched junction bases: 13. The CDR3 runs 15 residues. CDR3 loop: CASSTPGQGSDEQYF. The CDR3, as DNA: TGTGCCAGCAGTACCCCAGGACAGGGATCGGATGAGCAGTACTTC.

Details on this clone: Other DNA sequences in the sample encode the same CDR3. The rearrangement joins TRBV18 to TRBJ1-2; perhaps TRBD1 as D (6 bases). V lost 5 bases to trimming and J lost 6 bases, with 13 bases between them. The CDR3 has 13 amino acids. Looked up from germline, CDR1 is KGHSH and CDR2 is LQKENI. The chain's CDR3 is CASSADRNNGYTF. The CDR3 DNA sequence: TGTGCCAGCTCAGCCGACAGGAACAATGGCTACACCTTC.

This clone was recorded only once. V gene TRBV27 combines with J gene TRBJ2-3; 10 positions agree with TRBD1. This CDR3 is built from 14 residues. CDR1 is MNHEY, CDR2 SMNVEV, per germline (reference sequence). After removal of 5 bases from V and 6 bases from J, the junction contained 5 bases not matched to a gene. The CDR3 is CASSRDRGFDTQYF. Written as DNA, the CDR3 is TGTGCCAGCAGTCGGGACAGGGGTTTCGATACGCAGTATTTT.